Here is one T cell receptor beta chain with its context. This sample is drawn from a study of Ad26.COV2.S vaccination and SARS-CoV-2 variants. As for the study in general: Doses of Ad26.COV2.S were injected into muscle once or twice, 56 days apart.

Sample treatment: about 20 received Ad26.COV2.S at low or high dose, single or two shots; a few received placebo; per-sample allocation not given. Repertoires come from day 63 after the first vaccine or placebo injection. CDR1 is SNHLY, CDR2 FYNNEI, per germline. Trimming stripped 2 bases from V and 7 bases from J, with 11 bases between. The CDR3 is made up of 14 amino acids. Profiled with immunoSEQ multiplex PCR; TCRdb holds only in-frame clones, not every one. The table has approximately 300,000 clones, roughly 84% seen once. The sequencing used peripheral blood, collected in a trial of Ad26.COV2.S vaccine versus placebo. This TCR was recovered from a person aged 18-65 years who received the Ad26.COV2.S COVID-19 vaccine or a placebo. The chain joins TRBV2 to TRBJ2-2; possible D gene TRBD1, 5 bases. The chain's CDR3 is CASSETGRIGELFF. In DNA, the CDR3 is TGTGCCAGCAGTGAAACAGGTAGAATCGGGGAGCTGTTTTTT.